These 2 T cell receptor beta chains originate from one sample sequenced in a study of blood T cell repertoires in COVID-19. Sequencing used immunoSEQ multiplex PCR; TCRdb keeps in-frame clones, though not all of them. Here the sample spans approximately 500,000 clones, around nine tenths being singletons. Sequencing was carried out using peripheral blood. All receptors come from a woman in her forties or fifties with COVID-19, enrolled during active disease.

With respect to this clone: This sample also contains other DNA sequences that code for the same CDR3. The V gene is TRBV24-1, the J gene TRBJ2-2; D possibly corresponds to TRBD1 (7 bases). V dropped 0 bases and J dropped 5 bases, with 9 bases sitting between them. Germline loops: CDR1 KGHDR, CDR2 SFDVKD. This CDR3 is built from 15 residues. The chain's CDR3 is CATSDLAGGTGELFF. The CDR3, as DNA: TGTGCCACCAGTGATTTGGCAGGGGGGACCGGGGAGCTGTTTTTT.

The V gene is TRBV18, the J gene TRBJ2-2; TRBD2 might be the D (6 bases). Trimming pared 3 bases from V and 0 bases from J, leaving 11 bases between. The germline V gene has CDR1 KGHSH and CDR2 LQKENI. The CDR3 consists of 16 residues. Here the CDR3 DNA reads TGTGCCAGCTCACCGAGGGACTTCGCGAACACCGGGGAGCTGTTTTTT. It yields the protein CASSPRDFANTGELFF.